One T cell receptor (beta chain) is described in this entry. Trimming stripped 5 bases from V and 7 bases from J, with 10 bases between. This CDR3 is built from 12 residues. Germline loops: CDR1 SGHAT, CDR2 FQDESV (reference sequence). TCRdb's table, derived via immunoSEQ multiplex PCR, lists solely in-frame clones and lacks some. The sample holds roughly 30,000 clones; around 74% are singletons and the top ten take 1% to 1.2%. The sample belongs to a study of STAT5B mutations in CD4+ large granular lymphocyte leukemia. J is TRBJ2-3 and V is TRBV11-1; D remains ambiguous. The clonotype comes from a human donor in good health. The sequenced sample consisted of CD4+ T cells from blood buffy coats. This chain's CDR3 is CASSPSSNTQYF. CDR3 bases: TGTGCCAGCAGCCCGTCTTCGAATACGCAGTATTTT.